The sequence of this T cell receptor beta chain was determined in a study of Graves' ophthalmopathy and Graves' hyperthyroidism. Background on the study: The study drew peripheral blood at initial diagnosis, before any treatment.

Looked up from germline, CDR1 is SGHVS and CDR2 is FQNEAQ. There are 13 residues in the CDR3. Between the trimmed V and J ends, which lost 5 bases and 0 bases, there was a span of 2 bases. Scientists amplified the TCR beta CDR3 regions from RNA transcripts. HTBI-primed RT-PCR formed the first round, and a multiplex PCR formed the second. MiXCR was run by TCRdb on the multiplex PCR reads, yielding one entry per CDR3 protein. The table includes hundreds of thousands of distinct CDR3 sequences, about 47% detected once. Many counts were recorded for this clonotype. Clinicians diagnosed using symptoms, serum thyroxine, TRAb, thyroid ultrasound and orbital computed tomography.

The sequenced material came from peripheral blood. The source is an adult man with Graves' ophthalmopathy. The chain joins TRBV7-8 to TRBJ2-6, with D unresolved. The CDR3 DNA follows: TGTGCCAGCAGCCGCTCTGGGGCCAACGTCCTGACTTTC. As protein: CASSRSGANVLTF.